Described below is a single TCR beta chain sequence and its context. The data are from a study of early T cells in non-severe SARS-CoV-2 infection. Study as a whole: The sequenced material was bulk RNA from unsorted whole blood, and its chains were unpaired.

As part of library construction, unique molecular identifiers were attached to individual cDNA molecules. TCRdb reprocessed the 5' RACE reads with MiXCR, giving one entry per CDR3 protein. Seen here are 99,000 or so distinct CDR3 sequences, approximately 15% observed once, and the top ten hold over 1%. This TCR was recovered from an adult who was a healthcare worker with PCR-confirmed SARS-CoV-2 infection or an uninfected control (not recorded which). The sample comprised whole blood.

The CDR3 DNA reads as TGTGCCAGCAGCTTAGCAGACAGGGGGCGAAGCTATGGCTACACCTTC. Its protein is CASSLADRGRSYGYTF. This rearrangement joins TRBV7-8 to TRBJ1-2, with 10 bases matching TRBD1. J gave up 4 bases and V 0 bases, and 5 bases lay outside the gene matches. The V gene's germline CDR1 is SGHVS and CDR2 FQNEAQ. The CDR3 spans 16 residues.